Shown below are 25 T cell receptor beta chains from a single sample sequenced in a study of CD8+ T cells in alopecia areata. TCR sequencing used cDNA made by reverse transcription of extracted RNA. Sequencing was performed with immunoSEQ multiplex PCR; in TCRdb, only in-frame clones are kept and a portion is missing. The profile shows about 140,000 clones, about 54% of them singletons. The source material was CD4+ T cells sorted from blood. The receptors stem from a human donor in good health.

This rearrangement joins TRBV5-6 to TRBJ2-5; tentative D call: TRBD1 (6 bases). Germline loops: CDR1 SGHDT, CDR2 YYEEEE. V gave up 5 bases and J gave up 4 bases, with 12 bases separating them. This CDR3 is 13 amino acids long. The CDR3 nucleotides are TGTGCCAGCAGGAACAGGGCCAGAGAGACCCAGTACTTC. Translating it yields CASRNRARETQYF.

The J gene is TRBJ2-7, the V gene TRBV13, with D possibly called TRBD1 or TRBD2 (5 bases each). This CDR3 region has 16 residues. Germline CDR1 is PRHDT and CDR2 is FYEKMQ (reference sequence). Trimming cost V 7 bases and J 1 base, with 20 bases left between them. This CDR3 is CASIPPPGTGSYEQYF. The DNA for the CDR3 is TGTGCCAGCATCCCGCCTCCCGGGACCGGATCCTACGAGCAGTACTTC.

The rearrangement uses TRBV7-9 and TRBJ2-1; 13 bases align to TRBD2. V was clipped by 2 bases and J by 4 bases; unmatched bases: 5. The length of the CDR3 is 17 residues. Looked up from germline, CDR1 is SEHNR and CDR2 is FQNEAQ (reference sequence). In DNA form, the CDR3 reads TGTGCCAGCAGCTTATTACGGACTAGCGGGAGATACAATGAGCAGTTCTTC. Amino acid sequence: CASSLLRTSGRYNEQFF.

The J gene is TRBJ1-3, the V gene TRBV7-2; D gene ambiguous. The ends were cut back, 5 bases at V and 4 bases at J, with 9 bases in the middle. The length of the CDR3 is 13 residues. In germline, CDR1 is SGHTA, CDR2 FQGNSA. CDR3 in DNA: TGTGCCAGCAGCCCTAGGAACGGAAACACCATATATTTT. It yields the protein CASSPRNGNTIYF.

The chain couples TRBV29-1 to TRBJ1-1, with 7 bases matching TRBD1. V was clipped by 7 bases and J by 4 bases; unmatched bases: 9. The CDR3 is 13 amino acids. Germline V lookup: CDR1 SQVTM, CDR2 ANQGSEA. CDR3 residues: CSARQGLGTEAFF. The CDR3 DNA is TGCAGCGCCCGACAGGGCCTGGGCACTGAAGCTTTCTTT.

J is TRBJ2-3 and V is TRBV7-6, with unresolved D. The V end lost 5 bases, the J end lost 9 bases, and 9 bases lay between the germline ends. This CDR3 region has 11 residues. Germline CDR1 is SGHVS and CDR2 is FNYEAQ. CDR3 residues: CASSRDWTQYF. The CDR3 DNA follows: TGTGCCAGCAGCCGCGACTGGACGCAGTATTTT.

This chain uses TRBV19 with TRBJ2-3; D uncertain. The germline V gene has CDR1 LNHDA and CDR2 SQIVND (reference sequence). The CDR3 has 15 residues. Trimming removed 3 bases from V and 1 base from J, with 11 bases in between. The CDR3 region is CASSMGLLGTDTQYF. Here the CDR3 DNA reads TGTGCCAGTAGTATGGGCCTCCTGGGCACAGATACGCAGTATTTT.

The rearrangement uses TRBV5-6 and TRBJ2-4; 7 bases line up with TRBD1. V lost 4 bases to trimming and J lost 6 bases; unmatched junction nucleotides: 7. Germline assignment: CDR1 SGHDT and CDR2 YYEEEE. The CDR3 covers 14 residues. In DNA, the CDR3 is TGTGCCAGCAGCCAAGGGGCAGGGGGAAACATTCAGTACTTC. It is translated as CASSQGAGGNIQYF.

The chain uses TRBV25-1 and TRBJ2-2; D gene unclear. From germline, CDR1 is MGHDK and CDR2 SYGVNS. The CDR3 loop spans 12 amino acids. The germline V and J ends were trimmed by 4 bases and 6 bases, with 6 bases remaining between them. The CDR3 here is CASSAFSGELFF. Here the CDR3 DNA reads TGTGCCAGCAGTGCGTTCTCCGGGGAGCTGTTTTTT. Together with reference TRBV25-1 and TRBJ2-2, the CDR3 gives the full variable domain: EADIYQTPRYLVIGTGKKITLECSQTMGHDKMYWYQQDPGMELHLIHYSYGVNSTEKGDLSSESTVSRIRTEHFPLTLESARPSHTSQYLCASSAFSGELFFGEGSRLTVL.

The chain recombines TRBV5-5 with TRBJ1-2; perhaps TRBD1 as D (5 bases). Germline CDR1 and CDR2: SGHKS and YYEKEE (reference sequence). Trimming removed 3 bases from V and 9 bases from J, with 12 bases in between. This CDR3 is built from 12 residues. CDR3 bases: TGTGCCAGCAGCTCAGACAGATCAAGCTACACCTTC. It yields the protein CASSSDRSSYTF.

The chain joins TRBV5-1 to TRBJ2-7; TRBD2 is a possible D gene (6 bases). The CDR3 spans 15 residues. From germline, CDR1 is SGHRS and CDR2 YFSETQ. V was clipped by 6 bases and J by 3 bases, with 19 bases between them. The CDR3 bases are TGCGCCAGCACCATCTCACCGGGACTCAGCTACGAGCAGTACTTC. It yields the protein CASTISPGLSYEQYF. Supplemented by reference TRBV5-1 and TRBJ2-7, the full variable domain reads KAGVTQTPRYLIKTRGQQVTLSCSPISGHRSVSWYQQTPGQGLQFLFEYFSETQRNKGNFPGRFSGRQFSNSRSEMNVSTLELGDSALYLCASTISPGLSYEQYFGPGTRLTVT.

V usage is TRBV4-1 and J usage is TRBJ1-4; D remains unclear. V shed 9 bases and J shed 0 bases, with 14 bases lying between them. The CDR3 runs to 15 residues. Germline CDR1 reads MGHRA; CDR2 reads YSYEKL. In DNA form, the CDR3 reads TGCGCCAGTATGAGTATATATGCAACTAATGAAAAACTGTTTTTT. Its translation: CASMSIYATNEKLFF.

This clone was counted between two and nine times. This chain uses TRBV25-1 with TRBJ2-5; 7 nucleotides line up with TRBD2. The junction had 10 bases not matched to a gene; V was cut back by 3 bases and J by 0 bases. The CDR3 spans 17 residues. In germline, CDR1 is MGHDK, CDR2 SYGVNS. This CDR3 reads CASSEAGDGRYQETQYF. The CDR3 DNA reads TGTGCCAGCAGTGAGGCCGGGGACGGGAGGTACCAAGAGACCCAGTACTTC. Together with reference TRBV25-1 and TRBJ2-5, the CDR3 gives the full variable domain: EADIYQTPRYLVIGTGKKITLECSQTMGHDKMYWYQQDPGMELHLIHYSYGVNSTEKGDLSSESTVSRIRTEHFPLTLESARPSHTSQYLCASSEAGDGRYQETQYFGPGTRLLVL.

The rearrangement joins TRBV4-1 to TRBJ2-5, with TRBD2 as a possible D gene (5 bases). Per germline, CDR1 MGHRA and CDR2 YSYEKL. The V end was cut by 3 bases, the J end by 5 bases, with 16 bases between. This CDR3 region has 15 residues. The CDR3 DNA reads as TGCGCCAGCAGCCAGTTTGATCTAGCATCGGAGACCCAGTACTTC. As protein: CASSQFDLASETQYF.

This chain joins TRBV27 and TRBJ2-7; a weak D match, TRBD1 (5 bases). Trimming cost V 6 bases and J 5 bases, with 17 bases left between them. Germline V gene sequence: CDR1 MNHEY, CDR2 SMNVEV (reference sequence). This CDR3 region has 14 residues. The chain's CDR3 is CASSRRVLSNEQYF. CDR3 DNA: TGTGCCAGCAGCCGCAGGGTTTTAAGCAACGAGCAGTACTTC.

CDR3 DNA sequence: TGTGCCAGCAGTCCGGGAGTGGGGACCCAGTACTTC. It encodes CASSPGVGTQYF. This chain joins TRBV6-5 and TRBJ2-5; maybe TRBD2 (6 bases). CDR3 length: 12 amino acids. The germline V gene has CDR1 MNHEY and CDR2 SVGAGI. V lost 5 bases and J lost 7, with 11 bases in between.

V and J are TRBV28 and TRBJ2-2; 10 positions match TRBD1. Germline CDR1 reads MDHEN; CDR2 reads SYDVKM. This CDR3 is 14 amino acids long. With V trimmed by 11 bases and J by 7 bases, 10 bases remained unmatched. The CDR3 here is CAGMGQGRGGELFF. The CDR3 DNA sequence: TGTGCCGGAATGGGACAGGGGCGAGGCGGGGAGCTGTTTTTT.

The chain employs TRBV4-1 and TRBJ1-2, with TRBD1 matching 8 bases. V trimming: 4 bases; J trimming: 8 bases; junction bases outside the gene matches: 15. The CDR3 is 16 amino acids. Germline-derived CDR1 and CDR2 are MGHRA and YSYEKL. As DNA, the CDR3 is TGCGCCAGCAGCCCCCAAGGACAGGGCGTCACGGGAGGCTACACCTTC. Its protein is CASSPQGQGVTGGYTF.

This chain uses TRBV5-1 with TRBJ2-2, with a weak D call TRBD2 (6 bases). V was shortened by 4 bases and J by 1 base, with 11 bases between the two germline ends. The germline gives CDR1 SGHRS, CDR2 YFSETQ. This CDR3 comprises 15 residues. The CDR3 spells CASSAGRKNTGELFF. The CDR3 bases are TGCGCCAGCAGCGCGGGACGGAAGAACACCGGGGAGCTGTTTTTT.

This clone was seen more than once but under ten times. This rearrangement joins TRBV28 to TRBJ1-5; possible D gene TRBD1, 6 bases. Germline lookup yields CDR1 MDHEN and CDR2 SYDVKM. Trimming stripped 5 bases from V and 7 bases from J, with 9 bases between. The CDR3 loop spans 12 amino acids. The CDR3 is CASSTGLQPQHF. DNA for the CDR3: TGTGCCAGCAGTACAGGGCTCCAGCCCCAGCATTTT.

The chain is built from TRBV30 and TRBJ1-5; D ambiguous. Germline V gene data show CDR1 as GTSNPN and CDR2 as SVGIG (reference sequence). This CDR3 is 13 amino acids long. V gave up 0 bases and J gave up 3 bases, with 6 bases separating them. CDR3 bases: TGTGCCTGGAGTGTTGGGAACAATCAGCCCCAGCATTTT. Its protein is CAWSVGNNQPQHF.

There are many counts of this clone. The chain is built from TRBV10-2 and TRBJ2-5, with D uncertain. Trimming took off 4 bases at V and 5 bases at J, with 8 bases between the two ends. Germline-derived CDR1 and CDR2 are WSHSY and SAAADI. This CDR3 region has 12 residues. The CDR3 coding sequence is TGCGCCAGCAGTGGGGCTCTCGAGACCCAGTACTTC. Amino acids: CASSGALETQYF.

This sequence joins TRBV5-6 and TRBJ2-7; D may be TRBD2 (6 bases). The V and J ends lost 0 bases and 5 bases respectively, with 15 bases between them. Germline V gene lookup returns CDR1 SGHDT and CDR2 YYEEEE. The CDR3 is 15 residues long. In DNA, the CDR3 is TGTGCCAGCAGCTTGGGGGGAGGTCGTAAGGACGAGCAGTACTTC. As protein: CASSLGGGRKDEQYF. The full variable domain, completed using reference TRBV5-6 and TRBJ2-7, is DAGVTQSPTHLIKTRGQQVTLRCSPKSGHDTVSWYQQALGQGPQFIFQYYEEEERQRGNFPDRFSGHQFPNYSSELNVNALLLGDSALYLCASSLGGGRKDEQYFGPGTRLTVT.

The gene calls are TRBV11-2 and TRBJ1-5; no clear D. There are 14 residues in the CDR3. Germline values: CDR1 SGHAT, CDR2 FQNNGV. V was shortened by 1 base and J by 4 bases, with 8 bases between the two germline ends. The chain's CDR3 is CASSLVPENQPQHF. The CDR3 DNA reads as TGTGCCAGCAGCTTAGTCCCAGAGAATCAGCCCCAGCATTTT.

The rearrangement joins TRBV30 to TRBJ2-2; D remains ambiguous. Trimming took 5 bases from V and 6 from J, leaving 7 bases between them. Per germline, CDR1 GTSNPN and CDR2 SVGIG (reference sequence). The CDR3 loop spans 11 amino acids. The CDR3 DNA sequence: TGTGCCTGGGGCCGATCCGGGGAGCTGTTTTTT. Translating gives CAWGRSGELFF.